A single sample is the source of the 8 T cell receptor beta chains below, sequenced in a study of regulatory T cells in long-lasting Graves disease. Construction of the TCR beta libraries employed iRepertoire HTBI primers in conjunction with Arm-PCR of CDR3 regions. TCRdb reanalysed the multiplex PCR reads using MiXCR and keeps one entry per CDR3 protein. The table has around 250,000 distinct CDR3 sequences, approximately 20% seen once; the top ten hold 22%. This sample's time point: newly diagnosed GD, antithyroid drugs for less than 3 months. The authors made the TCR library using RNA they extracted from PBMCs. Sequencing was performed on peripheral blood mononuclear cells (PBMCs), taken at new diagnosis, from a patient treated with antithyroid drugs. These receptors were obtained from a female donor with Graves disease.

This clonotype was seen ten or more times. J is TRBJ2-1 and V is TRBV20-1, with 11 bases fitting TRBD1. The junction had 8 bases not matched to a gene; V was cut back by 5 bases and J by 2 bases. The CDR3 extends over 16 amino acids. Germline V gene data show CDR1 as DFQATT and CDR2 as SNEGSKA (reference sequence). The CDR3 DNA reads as TGCAGTGCTTCGGGACAGGGGGTTGGCACCTACAATGAGCAGTTCTTC. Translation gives CSASGQGVGTYNEQFF.

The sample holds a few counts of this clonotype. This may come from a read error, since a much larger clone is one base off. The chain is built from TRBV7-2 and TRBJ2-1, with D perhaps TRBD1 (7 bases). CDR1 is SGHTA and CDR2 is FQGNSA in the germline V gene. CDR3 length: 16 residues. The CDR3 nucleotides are TGTGCCAGCAGCTTATTAGGAGGGGGCCTCTACAATGAGCACTTCTTC. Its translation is CASSLLGGGLYNEHFF.

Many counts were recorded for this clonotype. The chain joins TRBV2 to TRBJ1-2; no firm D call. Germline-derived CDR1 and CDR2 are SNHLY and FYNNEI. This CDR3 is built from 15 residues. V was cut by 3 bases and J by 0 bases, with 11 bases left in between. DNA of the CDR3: TGTGCCAGCAGTGAGAGGACTCTAGCTAACTATGGCTACACCTTC. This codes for CASSERTLANYGYTF.

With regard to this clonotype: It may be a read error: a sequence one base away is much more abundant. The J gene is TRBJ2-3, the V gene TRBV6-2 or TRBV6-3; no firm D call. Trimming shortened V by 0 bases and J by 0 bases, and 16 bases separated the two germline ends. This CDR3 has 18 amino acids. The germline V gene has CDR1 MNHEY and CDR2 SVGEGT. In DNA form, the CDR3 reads TGTGCCAGCAGTTACTCGTCCCTAGTGTCGAGTAGCACAGATACGCAGTATTTT. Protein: CASSYSSLVSSSTDTQYF.

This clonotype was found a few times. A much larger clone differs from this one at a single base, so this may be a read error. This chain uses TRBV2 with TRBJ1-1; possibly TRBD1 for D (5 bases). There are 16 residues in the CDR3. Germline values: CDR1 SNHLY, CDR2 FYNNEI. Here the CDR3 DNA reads TGTGCCAGCAGTCCAGATTACGGGACGGGGAACACTGGAGCTTTCTTT. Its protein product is CASSPDYGTGNTGAFF.

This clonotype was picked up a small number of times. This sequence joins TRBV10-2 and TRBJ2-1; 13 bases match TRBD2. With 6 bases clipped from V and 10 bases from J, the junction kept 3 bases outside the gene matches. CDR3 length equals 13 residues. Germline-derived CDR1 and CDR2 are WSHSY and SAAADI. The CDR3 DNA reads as TGCGCCAGCAGCGTGACTAGCGGGAGGGAGCAGTTCTTC. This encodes CASSVTSGREQFF.

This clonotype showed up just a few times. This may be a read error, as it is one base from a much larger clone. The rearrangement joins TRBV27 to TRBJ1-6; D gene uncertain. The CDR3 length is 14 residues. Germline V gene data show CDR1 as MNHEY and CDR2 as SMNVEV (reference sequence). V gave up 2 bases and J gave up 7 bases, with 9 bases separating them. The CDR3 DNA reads TGTGCCAGCAGTTTAGAACGGGAGAATTCACCCCTCCACTTT. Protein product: CASSLERENSPLHF.

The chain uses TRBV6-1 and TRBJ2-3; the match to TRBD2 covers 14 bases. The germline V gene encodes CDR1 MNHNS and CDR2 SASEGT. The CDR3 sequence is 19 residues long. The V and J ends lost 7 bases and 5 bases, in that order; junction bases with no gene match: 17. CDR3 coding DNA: TGTGCCAGCACCGAATCGACTAGCGGGAGGGCCCTTTCGATAGATACGCAGTATTTT. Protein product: CASTESTSGRALSIDTQYF.